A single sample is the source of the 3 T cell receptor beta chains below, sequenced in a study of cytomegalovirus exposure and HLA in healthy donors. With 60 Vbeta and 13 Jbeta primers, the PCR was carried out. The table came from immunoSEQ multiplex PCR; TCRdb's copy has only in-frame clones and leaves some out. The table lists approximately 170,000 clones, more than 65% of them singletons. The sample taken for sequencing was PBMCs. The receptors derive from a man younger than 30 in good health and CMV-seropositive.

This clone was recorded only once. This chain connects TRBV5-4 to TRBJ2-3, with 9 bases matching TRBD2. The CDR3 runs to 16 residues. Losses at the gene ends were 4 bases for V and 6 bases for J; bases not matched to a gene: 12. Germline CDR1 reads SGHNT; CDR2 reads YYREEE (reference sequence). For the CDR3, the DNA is TGTGCCAGCAGCGCCGAGACTAGCGGCCGAAGGGATACGCAGTATTTT. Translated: CASSAETSGRRDTQYF.

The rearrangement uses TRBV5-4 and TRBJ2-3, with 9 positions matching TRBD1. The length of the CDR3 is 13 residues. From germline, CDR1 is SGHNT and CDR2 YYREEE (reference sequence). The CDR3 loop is CAVSRTGENTQYF. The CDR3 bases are TGTGCTGTTTCTAGGACAGGGGAAAATACGCAGTATTTT. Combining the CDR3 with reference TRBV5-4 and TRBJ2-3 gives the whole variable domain ETGVTQSPTHLIKTRGQQVTLRCSSQSGHNTVSWYQQALGQGPQFIFQYYREEENGRGNFPPRFSGLQFPNYSSELNVNALELDDSALYLCAVSRTGENTQYFGPGTRLTVL.

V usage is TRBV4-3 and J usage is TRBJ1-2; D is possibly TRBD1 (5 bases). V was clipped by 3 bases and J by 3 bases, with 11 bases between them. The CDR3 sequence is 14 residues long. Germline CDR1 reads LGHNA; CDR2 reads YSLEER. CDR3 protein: CASSHQGVDYGYTF. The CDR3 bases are TGCGCCAGCAGCCACCAAGGGGTCGACTATGGCTACACCTTC.